This T cell receptor beta chain stems from a study of blood T cells in healthy people across ages. Overall study results and limits: Unsorted PBMCs blocked a conclusive comparison of naive and antigen-experienced cells. One million T cells yielded diversity estimates that were considered underestimates.

Every donor provided approximately 9.2 milliliters of peripheral blood. Samples each had at least 5 micrograms of total RNA extracted. Of note for this clonotype: Its antigen is not identified.

A sample-barcoded 5' primer and a J-beta primer mix were used in a second PCR of roughly 6 to 11 cycles. TCRdb fed the 5' RACE reads into MiXCR, producing one record per CDR3 protein. The sample lists 1.5 million to 2 million distinct CDR3 sequences; roughly two fifths were seen once. This CDR3 has 16 residues. Trimming cost V 1 base and J 1 base; bases outside gene matches: 6. In germline, CDR1 is SGHTA, CDR2 FQGNSA. The sample taken for sequencing was blood. The sequence came from a human donor in good health. The chain joins TRBV7-2 to TRBJ2-5; 7 nucleotides line up with TRBD2. The CDR3: CASSLVAGDPQETQYF. The CDR3 DNA sequence: TGTGCCAGCAGCTTAGTGGCGGGGGATCCCCAAGAGACCCAGTACTTC.